The rows below give T cell receptor beta chains drawn from one sample of a study of T cell repertoires in cytomegalovirus infection. No antigens are known for them. One entry per CDR3 protein results from TCRdb running MiXCR on the reads. The table includes fewer than 850,000 distinct CDR3 sequences, just under 30% detected once. The specimen was cultured CD8+ T cells from PBMCs, collected from culture after CMV antigen stimulation. All receptors derive from a human donor in good health (CMV status not recorded). Some clones in this sample may be carry-over from other donors' samples. Both conserved end residues are part of each CDR3. The D gene is left open where the match is weak. Not every row has a clone size; where given, it reads once, few, many or a size class.

>.|TRBJ2-1|.|TRBV7-9
TGTGCCAGCAGCGAGGACAAGACCCCCAATGAGCAGTTCTTC
CASSEDKTPNEQFF
>TRBD1|TRBJ1-2|few|TRBV7-9
TGTGCCAGCAGCTTCCCGACAGGGGCCTATGGCTACACCTTC
CASSFPTGAYGYTF
>TRBD1|TRBJ1-2|many|TRBV7-2
TGTGCCAGCAGTTATTTGACAGGGGGCTACACCTTC
CASSYLTGGYTF
>.|TRBJ1-1|many|TRBV7-8
TGTGCCACCCACCCCTTTTCGACTGAAGCTTTCTTT
CATHPFSTEAFF
>TRBD1|TRBJ2-3|.|TRBV6-2/TRBV6-3
TGTGCCAGCAGTTACAACCCGGGACAGGGTTGGAATACGCAGTATTTT
CASSYNPGQGWNTQYF
>.|TRBJ1-5|.|TRBV7-8
TGTGCCAGCAGCTTAGAGGGCATCGGGGGGCTGAATCAGCCCCAGCATTTT
CASSLEGIGGLNQPQHF
>.|TRBJ1-1|few|TRBV7-2
TGTGCCAGCAGCTTACCTGGTGAAGCTTTCTTT
CASSLPGEAFF
>.|TRBJ2-2|.|TRBV19
TGTGCCAGTAGTATAGATCTTTGGCAGAACACCGGGGAGCTGTTTTTT
CASSIDLWQNTGELFF
>.|TRBJ2-2|few|TRBV6-5
TGTGCCAGCAGTTATACAGCGAACACCGGGGAGCTGTTTTTT
CASSYTANTGELFF
>.|TRBJ2-3|few|TRBV27
TGTGCCAGCAAATTGACAGGAAGCACAGATACGCAGTATTTT
CASKLTGSTDTQYF
>.|TRBJ1-5|.|TRBV7-9
TGTGCCAACAGCTTAGTTCCTAGCAATCAGCCCCAGCATTTT
CANSLVPSNQPQHF
>TRBD1|TRBJ1-2|.|TRBV12-3/TRBV12-4
TGTGCCAGCGGTACCGGGGACAGGGGGCACTATGGCTACACCTTC
CASGTGDRGHYGYTF
>.|TRBJ1-2|few|TRBV29-1
TGCAGCGTTGAGACAACGAATAACTATGGCTACACCTTC
CSVETTNNYGYTF
>.|TRBJ1-5|few|TRBV2
TGTGCCAGCAGTCAAGCCCCCGGACGGATCAATCAGCCCCAGCATTTT
CASSQAPGRINQPQHF